This T cell receptor (beta chain) comes out of a study of T cell repertoires in cytomegalovirus infection. Study details: Public TCR beta signatures marked donors with CMV infection and the matching HLA.

Study-level points and caveats: Clonotype analysis showed dominance of the ex vivo response by HLA-C-restricted CMV-specific TCR beta clonotypes.

TCRdb reprocessed the reads via MiXCR and lists one record per CDR3 protein. Of 150,000 to 200,000 distinct CDR3 sequences listed, about 30% are singletons. CDR1 and CDR2 from the germline V gene are SGHAT and FQNNGV. Unmatched junction bases numbered 6, after V lost 0 bases and J lost 7 bases. The CDR3 is made up of 14 amino acids. The sample holds a few counts of this clonotype. The antigen is not known. The chain joins TRBV11-2 to TRBJ2-7; 7 nucleotides match TRBD2. The sequence was obtained from a human donor in good health (CMV status not recorded). Some clones in this sample may be carry-over from other donors' samples. Input material: PBMCs. CDR3 DNA sequence: TGTGCCAGCAGCTTAGATACAGCGGGGTTGGAGCAGTACTTC. This codes for CASSLDTAGLEQYF.